This T cell receptor (beta chain) is drawn from a study of T cells in Graves' hyperthyroidism and ophthalmopathy. The TCR beta CDR3 regions underwent amplification using RNA transcripts as the source. First-round RT-PCR with HTBI primers amplified the TCR CDR3 region. In TCRdb, the multiplex PCR reads were re-called with MiXCR into one record per CDR3 protein. Altogether roughly 500,000 distinct CDR3 sequences are present, less than 25% being singletons, with the ten largest covering 49%. The CDR3 runs 13 residues. Looked up from germline, CDR1 is SGHAT and CDR2 is FQNNGV. V gave up 6 bases and J gave up 7 bases, with 12 bases separating them.

The clonotype comes from a woman in her seventies with Graves' ophthalmopathy. V and J are TRBV11-2 and TRBJ2-2; maybe TRBD2 (6 bases). Input material: blood. CDR3 nucleotides: TGTGCCAGCAGAGGGCGGGGTAACGGGGAGCTGTTTTTT. This sequence encodes CASRGRGNGELFF.